The following is a T cell receptor (beta chain) sequence with its context. In the source study's methods: Scientists estimated how many nucleated cells there were by amplifying reference gene primers. Sequencing was performed with immunoSEQ multiplex PCR; in TCRdb, only in-frame clones are kept and a portion is missing. V, J and clone size derive from that table, while D and trimming were established from the DNA sequence. Among about 180,000 clones listed, over 75% were seen once. Participants were aged about 18 to 90 years, lived in 24 US areas, and enrolled virtually. Assignment of participants to cohorts was predicated upon participant-reported clinical history. This sample is drawn from a study of blood T cell repertoires in COVID-19. The sequence was collected from a human donor with acute COVID-19. The donor label of this sample is uncertain. The sample consisted of PBMCs or T cells enriched from blood (not recorded which).

The CDR3 here is CASSSHRDRKYEQYF. The CDR3 DNA is TGTGCCAGCAGCTCGCACCGGGACAGGAAATACGAGCAGTACTTC. The rearrangement uses TRBV5-6 and TRBJ2-7; 8 bases agree with TRBD1. The CDR3 contains 15 residues. Unmatched junction bases numbered 9, after V lost 3 bases and J lost 4 bases. CDR1 and CDR2 from the germline V gene are SGHDT and YYEEEE.